This TCR beta chain was identified in a study of CD8+ T cells in alopecia areata. CDR3 length equals 12 residues. Germline loops: CDR1 ENHRY, CDR2 SYGVKD. Trimming removed 6 bases at V and 7 bases at J, with 13 bases between. Isolated RNA was reverse transcribed into cDNA used as the sequencing template. Sequenced by immunoSEQ multiplex PCR; TCRdb stores in-frame clones only, minus some. The sample records 110,000 to 150,000 clones, about 56% being singletons. This clone was picked up a small number of times. Its specificity is unknown. As for treatment: oral pan-JAK inhibitor, 5-10 mg twice daily. Study-level results: Under tofacitinib, numerous expanded lesional clonotypes remained detectable in scalp and blood. With patients, TCR sharing proved less clear than in mice, a difference possibly related to HLA. Baseline CD8+ expansion's link to response remains uncertain, as there was one nonresponder.

This chain connects TRBV10-3 to TRBJ2-7; D is possibly TRBD1 or TRBD2 (5 bases each). The sequenced sample was CD8+ T cells sorted from blood, obtained at week 4, from a patient treated with tofacitinib. This TCR derives from a human donor with alopecia areata. As DNA, the CDR3 is TGTGCCATCAGAACCGGATGGGGGGAGCAGTACTTC. Encoded protein: CAIRTGWGEQYF.